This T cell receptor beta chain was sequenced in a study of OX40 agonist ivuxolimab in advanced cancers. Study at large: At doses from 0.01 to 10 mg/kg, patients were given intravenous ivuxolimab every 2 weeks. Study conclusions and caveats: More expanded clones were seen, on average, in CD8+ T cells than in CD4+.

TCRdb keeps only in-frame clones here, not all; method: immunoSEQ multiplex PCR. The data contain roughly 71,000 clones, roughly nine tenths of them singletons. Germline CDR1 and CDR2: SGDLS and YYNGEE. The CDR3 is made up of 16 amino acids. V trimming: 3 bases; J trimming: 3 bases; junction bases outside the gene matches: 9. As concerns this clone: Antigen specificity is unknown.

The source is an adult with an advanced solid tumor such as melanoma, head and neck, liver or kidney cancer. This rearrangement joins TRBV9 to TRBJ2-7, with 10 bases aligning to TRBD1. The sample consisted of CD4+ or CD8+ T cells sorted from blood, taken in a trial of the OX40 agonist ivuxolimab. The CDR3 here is CASSAGQGGSVYEQYF. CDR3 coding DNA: TGTGCCAGCAGCGCTGGACAGGGGGGTTCGGTCTACGAGCAGTACTTC.